This T cell receptor (beta chain) comes out of a study of Graves' ophthalmopathy and Graves' hyperthyroidism. Study-wide points: Sensitivity reached 87.88% and specificity over 65% for a 13-signature model separating ophthalmopathy from stable hyperthyroidism.

The study amplified TCR beta CDR3 regions using RNA transcripts. An opening RT-PCR round employed HTBI primers and preceded a second-round multiplex PCR. TCRdb passed the multiplex PCR reads through MiXCR, listing each CDR3 protein once. The sample records over a million distinct CDR3 sequences, 35% to 40% being singletons. Clinicians made diagnoses from clinical symptoms, serum thyroxine, TRAb, thyroid ultrasound and orbital computed tomography. This clonotype has ten or more counts. Its target is unknown. Sequencing was carried out using peripheral blood or thyroid tissue (not recorded which). The TCR originated in an adult man with Graves' hyperthyroidism.

The CDR3 nucleotides read TGTGCCAGCAGCGCGGGACAGAGCAATAGCAATCAGCCCCAGCATTTT. This encodes CASSAGQSNSNQPQHF. The V gene is TRBV7-9, the J gene TRBJ1-5; 7 nucleotides line up with TRBD1. Per the germline V gene, CDR1 is SEHNR and CDR2 is FQNEAQ (reference sequence). The CDR3 length is 16 residues. V shed 5 bases, J shed 0 bases, and the junction held 7 bases outside the gene matches. The full variable domain, with the rest looked up from reference TRBV7-9 and TRBJ1-5, is DTGVSQNPRHKITKRGQNVTFRCDPISEHNRLYWYRQTLGQGPEFLTYFQNEAQLEKSRLLSDRFSAERPKGSFSTLEIQRTEQGDSAMYLCASSAGQSNSNQPQHFGDGTRLSIL.